Included here is one T cell receptor (beta chain) sequence, with context. These data belong to a study of blood T cell repertoires in COVID-19. Study-level background: Some COVID-19 samples were acute and others convalescent; all came from the United States, Italy and Spain. The cDNA or gDNA used as material had been derived from T cells, B-cell-depleted T cells, or PBMCs.

Per the authors' pipeline: Estimation of nucleated cell counts relied on the amplification of reference gene primers. Repertoires were generated with immunoSEQ multiplex PCR, while TCRdb's copy carries only in-frame clones and drops some. D and trimming come from the DNA, and the V and J calls and clone size come from that table. The sample consists of 150,000 to 200,000 clones, about nine tenths of them appearing once. The CDR3 length is 17 residues. Germline V gene data show CDR1 as MNHNY and CDR2 as SVGAGI (reference sequence). V lost 6 bases, J lost 0 bases, and 14 bases stayed unmatched. Sequencing was performed on peripheral blood. This receptor was taken from a young man who had recovered from COVID-19. The rearrangement joins TRBV6-6 to TRBJ2-7, with 7 bases fitting TRBD2. CDR3 residues: CASSRSPLADRSYEQYF. CDR3 in DNA: TGTGCCAGCAGCCGAAGCCCTCTAGCGGACCGCTCCTACGAGCAGTACTTC.